This TCR beta chain was sequenced during a study of shared clonotypes between healthy human individuals. The table came from immunoSEQ multiplex PCR; TCRdb's copy has only in-frame clones and leaves some out. The repertoire holds hundreds of thousands of clones, around 96% seen once, with about 0.064% in the top ten. Recent acute infections and vaccinations were absent in the healthy HIV-negative adult donors. V gave up 0 bases and J gave up 3 bases, with 18 bases separating them. The CDR3 is 17 residues long. CDR1 is ENHRY and CDR2 is SYGVKD in the germline V gene. This sequence originates from a woman under 40 in good health. V is TRBV10-3 and J is TRBJ2-7; maybe TRBD1 (5 bases). The sequencing input was naive CD4+ T cells sorted from blood. Subset given: CD45RA+ positively selected. CDR3 sequence reads: CAISESELYRTSYEQYF. The DNA of the CDR3 is TGTGCCATCAGTGAGTCGGAGTTGTACAGGACAAGCTACGAGCAGTACTTC.